This T cell receptor (beta chain) was sequenced for a study of B cell selection in AIRE deficiency (dated by TCRdb to between 2019 and 2020). A note on the overall study: A comparison of TCRbeta repertoires of sorted blood CD4+ conventional T cells and regulatory T cells was made between AIRE-deficient patients and healthy controls. The TCR-sequenced cohort comprised about 5 AIRE-deficient APECED patients and about 5 healthy control donors. Points the paper makes about the study in general: Only TCRbeta chains were sequenced; approximately 40% of shared healthy-donor Treg sequences also occurred in healthy Tconv, possibly because of differing TCRalpha chains. Roughly a third of the Treg TCRbeta sequences shared among healthy donors were found in patient Tconv cells, which suggests that Treg-biased clones were diverted into the Tconv compartment. Of 3,000 to 4,000 shared Treg TCRbeta sequences, under 40% were shared only among healthy donors and 9% to 10% only among patients, suggesting less efficient Treg selection without AIRE. Shorter CDR3s were found in shared Treg sequences, reflecting a bias toward rearrangements containing few non-templated nucleotide insertions. In AIRE-deficient patients, Tconv and Treg cells had TCRBV gene usage, CDR3 length and TCR diversity comparable to those in healthy donors.

For sorting, regulatory T cells were defined as CD4+CD25hiCD127low/negative cells. The AIRE-deficient patients had APECED syndrome. A FACSAria flow cytometer was used to sort the Tconv and Treg cells intended for TCRbeta sequencing. Sorted cells were collected in 5-ml round-bottom polystyrene tubes, and dry cell pellets were stored frozen at -80 degrees C prior to sequencing. By how much of the sample it makes up, this clone is medium-sized (0.01 to 0.1%). What this receptor recognizes is not known. No much larger clone is present one base from it, and per-base qualities are unavailable. The immunoSEQ platform was used to sequence the TCRbeta chain. The published analysis was carried out like this. When Treg repertoires were pooled, 45,000 to 60,000 distinct TCRbeta sequences were obtained from patients and around 100,000 from healthy donors. Treg TCRbeta sequences found in two or more individuals were defined as public, and these public Treg TCRbeta sequences were then searched for in Tconv repertoires. Differences between groups were assessed by Mann-Whitney U tests with Bonferroni-Dunn correction in GraphPad Prism 7.03. Drawn from immuneACCESS, this table holds only the in-frame rearrangements with V and J called that TCRdb kept. Clones are partly lost; checked studies trace under half to an unresolved V gene and leave the rest unexplained. The DNA was the basis for D and trimming; V, J and clone size are from that table. For this sample there are about 15,000 clones; approximately 94% appear just once. The ten most abundant clones make up approximately 1.1% of the sample.

Including cysteine and phenylalanine, the CDR3 has 14 amino acids. Kept here is only the CDR3 DNA, which spans 42 bases and is read in frame from base 1. Cut back by 6 bases and 1 base, the V and J ends lie 14 bases apart. Sequences SQVTM (CDR1) and ANQGSEA (CDR2) are obtained from the germline V gene. The sequenced sample consisted of Tregs sorted from PBMCs. The chain uses TRBV29-1 and TRBJ2-3; the best D guess is TRBD2, with 6 bases matching. This sequence originates from a human donor with AIRE deficiency. CDR3 loop: CSVSGGLGTDTQYF. The DNA sequence is TGCAGCGTCTCCGGGGGATTGGGCACAGATACGCAGTATTTT.